This passage covers 17 T cell receptor beta chains from one sample sequenced in a study of shared clonotypes between healthy human individuals. TCRdb's table, derived via immunoSEQ multiplex PCR, lists solely in-frame clones and lacks some. This table has 760,000 or so clones, 90% to 98% appearing once. The naive CD8 population came from CD45RO-negative cells selected for CCR7, without terminally differentiated effector memory CD45RA+ cells. The sequenced sample was naive CD8+ T cells sorted from blood. These TCRs come from a man aged 30 to 45 in good health.

The chain combines TRBV5-6 with TRBJ2-1; D uncertain. Trimming left V 0 bases short and J 2 bases short, with 9 bases between. Germline loops: CDR1 SGHDT, CDR2 YYEEEE. The length of the CDR3 is 15 residues. CDR3 in amino acids: CASSLDPSPYNEQFF. CDR3 DNA sequence: TGTGCCAGCAGCTTGGACCCGTCCCCCTACAATGAGCAGTTCTTC.

This rearrangement joins TRBV28 to TRBJ2-1; D possibly corresponds to TRBD1 (6 bases). The V and J ends lost 10 bases and 3 bases respectively, with 16 bases between them. Germline CDR1 and CDR2: MDHEN and SYDVKM. There are 14 residues in the CDR3. The CDR3 spells CAIRDKSYYNEQFF. The CDR3 DNA sequence: TGTGCCATAAGGGACAAAAGTTACTACAATGAGCAGTTCTTC. The full variable domain, with the rest looked up from reference TRBV28 and TRBJ2-1, is DVKVTQSSRYLVKRTGEKVFLECVQDMDHENMFWYRQDPGLGLRLIYFSYDVKMKEKGDIPEGYSVSREKKERFSLILESASTNQTSMYLCAIRDKSYYNEQFFGPGTRLTVL.

Only a few counts were recorded for this clone. This sequence joins TRBV5-1 and TRBJ2-5; D possibly corresponds to TRBD1 (7 bases). V was cut by 5 bases and J by 5 bases, with 16 bases left in between. The CDR3 consists of 14 residues. Germline-derived CDR1 and CDR2 are SGHRS and YFSETQ. The CDR3 DNA reads TGCGCCAGCAGTATCGGAGGGACAGTCGAGACCCAGTACTTC. The encoded protein is CASSIGGTVETQYF.

V gene TRBV28 combines with J gene TRBJ2-7; no clear D. The CDR3 covers 10 residues. Trimming removed 4 bases from V and 5 bases from J, with 3 bases in between. Germline assignment: CDR1 MDHEN and CDR2 SYDVKM. The CDR3 DNA sequence: TGTGCCAGCAGTTCCCACGAGCAGTACTTC. This encodes CASSSHEQYF.

Concerning this clone itself: Other nucleotide sequences from this sample produce the same CDR3. The chain is built from TRBV13 and TRBJ2-7, with D maybe TRBD1 (5 bases). The CDR3 contains 14 residues. Germline CDR1 and CDR2: PRHDT and FYEKMQ (reference sequence). With 0 bases removed from V and 0 bases from J, the gap between germline ends came to 6 bases. The CDR3 region has the DNA TGTGCCAGCAGCTTAGGGACAGCCTCCTACGAGCAGTACTTC. It codes for CASSLGTASYEQYF.

This chain links TRBV4-1 with TRBJ2-3; no clear D. The germline CDR1 and CDR2 sequences are MGHRA and YSYEKL. CDR3 length: 12 residues. Trimming took off 4 bases at V and 2 bases at J, with 4 bases between the two ends. In DNA form, the CDR3 reads TGCGCCAGCAGCCCAGCCACAGATACGCAGTATTTT. This gives the protein CASSPATDTQYF.

In this sample, this clone turned up once. This chain uses TRBV4-1 with TRBJ1-1; D uncertain. This CDR3 contains 15 residues. Germline CDR1 and CDR2: MGHRA and YSYEKL. V was shortened by 1 base and J by 0 bases, with 9 bases between the two germline ends. Here the CDR3 DNA reads TGCGCCAGCAGCCAAGGACACATGGTGAACACTGAAGCTTTCTTT. Translated, it gives CASSQGHMVNTEAFF.

V gene TRBV14 combines with J gene TRBJ2-4; 8 bases map to TRBD2. Per the germline V gene, CDR1 is SGHDN and CDR2 is FVKESK. Trimming removed 0 bases from V and 0 bases from J; junction bases left unmatched: 10. This CDR3 region has 19 residues. The CDR3, as DNA: TGTGCCAGCAGCCAAGACGGGGGGGCACATCTACTAGCCAAAAACATTCAGTACTTC. It codes for CASSQDGGAHLLAKNIQYF.

J is TRBJ2-6 and V is TRBV27; D not certain. V shed 4 bases and J shed 0 bases, with 7 bases lying between them. Germline CDR1 reads MNHEY; CDR2 reads SMNVEV (reference sequence). The CDR3 sequence is 15 residues long. CDR3 coding DNA: TGTGCCAGCAGTTCCCTCTCCTCTGGGGCCAACGTCCTGACTTTC. It codes for CASSSLSSGANVLTF.

The chain has TRBV7-9 and TRBJ1-1; no clear D. V was trimmed by 7 bases and J by 3 bases, leaving 12 bases between them. The germline CDR1 and CDR2 sequences are SEHNR and FQNEAQ (reference sequence). The CDR3 loop spans 13 amino acids. The CDR3 loop reads CASKGEGYTEAFF. DNA of the CDR3: TGTGCCAGCAAGGGCGAGGGATACACTGAAGCTTTCTTT.

In this sample, this clone turned up once. Within the sample, other DNA sequences also encode this same CDR3. The CDR3, as DNA: TGTGCCAGCAGCTTATTAGGCACAGATACGCAGTATTTT. It specifies CASSLLGTDTQYF. The genes are TRBV7-3 and TRBJ2-3, with D hard to call. This CDR3 spans 13 amino acids. The V gene's germline CDR1 is SGHTA and CDR2 FQGTGA. V was pared by 2 bases and J by 1 base, with 4 bases between. Full variable domain (missing parts from reference TRBV7-3 and TRBJ2-3): GAGVSQTPSNKVTEKGKYVELRCDPISGHTALYWYRQSLGQGPEFLIYFQGTGAADDSGLPNDRFFAVRPEGSVSTLKIQRTERGDSAVYLCASSLLGTDTQYFGPGTRLTVL.

V and J are TRBV11-2 and TRBJ1-2; D call uncertain. The germline gives CDR1 SGHAT, CDR2 FQNNGV. The CDR3 spans 18 residues. V lost 2 bases to trimming and J lost 0 bases, with 19 bases between them. CDR3: CASSLHVGLRATNYGYTF. DNA of the CDR3: TGTGCCAGCAGCTTACACGTCGGGCTAAGGGCCACTAACTATGGCTACACCTTC.

The rearrangement uses TRBV7-9 and TRBJ1-4, with D tentatively TRBD1 (5 bases). The CDR3 is made up of 15 amino acids. CDR1 is SEHNR, CDR2 FQNEAQ, per germline (reference sequence). Trimming removed 5 bases at V and 4 bases at J, with 14 bases between. CDR3: CASSMPGTYNEKLFF. CDR3 DNA: TGTGCCAGCAGCATGCCCGGGACGTATAATGAAAAACTGTTTTTT.

This sequence joins TRBV30 and TRBJ2-1; 10 bases are shared with TRBD2. The germline gives CDR1 GTSNPN, CDR2 SVGIG (reference sequence). The CDR3 sequence is 14 residues long. Trimming took 5 bases from V and 6 from J; bases not matched to a gene: 7. Here the CDR3 DNA reads TGTGCCTGGTCACCGGGACTAGCGACCAATGAGCAGTTCTTC. Translated: CAWSPGLATNEQFF.

The CDR3 loop reads CATSPPGGRLGDDYEQYF. CDR3 in DNA: TGTGCCACCAGCCCCCCTGGAGGCAGACTAGGGGATGACTACGAGCAGTACTTC. The rearrangement links TRBV15 to TRBJ2-7, with D possibly being TRBD2 (6 bases). The CDR3 covers 18 residues. Germline lookup yields CDR1 LNHNV and CDR2 YYDKDF (reference sequence). The V end was cut by 5 bases, the J end by 3 bases, with 26 bases between.

V gene TRBV13 combines with J gene TRBJ2-1, with D unresolved. CDR1 and CDR2 (germline): PRHDT, FYEKMQ (reference sequence). CDR3 length equals 15 residues. Trimming cost V 5 bases and J 8 bases, with 19 bases left between them. The CDR3 sequence: CASSPRPTVTDEQFF. The CDR3 DNA reads as TGTGCCAGCAGCCCACGCCCAACTGTTACAGATGAGCAGTTCTTC.

This clone has a single count. CDR3 DNA sequence: TGCAGCGTTGAAGATGCGGGGGGCGCGGTCTATGGCTACACCTTC. Residues: CSVEDAGGAVYGYTF. The rearrangement uses TRBV29-1 and TRBJ1-2, with D tentatively TRBD1 (6 bases). In germline, CDR1 is SQVTM, CDR2 ANQGSEA. This CDR3 contains 15 residues. V was pared by 0 bases and J by 4 bases, with 15 bases between. Full variable domain (rest looked up from reference TRBV29-1 and TRBJ1-2): SAVISQKPSRDICQRGTSLTIQCQVDSQVTMMFWYRQQPGQSLTLIATANQGSEATYESGFVIDKFPISRPNLTFSTLTVSNMSPEDSSIYLCSVEDAGGAVYGYTFGSGTRLTVV.